Listed here are 22 T cell receptor beta chains from one sample, sequenced in a study of monozygotic twins with inflammatory bowel disease. TCRdb reprocessed the 5' RACE reads, with one entry per CDR3 protein and no DNA. The sample table includes about 440,000 distinct CDR3 sequences. The sequenced material came from blood. The receptors stem from a human donor with ulcerative colitis or Crohn's disease, or a healthy co-twin of an affected twin (not recorded which).

The chain joins TRBV12-3 or TRBV12-4 to TRBJ1-3; no DNA is available, so the TRBD1 call from TCRdb remains unchecked. The CDR3 extends over 19 amino acids. This CDR3 is CASSLTFGSPLSSGNTIYF.

The chain employs TRBV2 and TRBJ1-2. CDR1 SNHLY and CDR2 FYNNEI come from the germline V gene. The CDR3 sequence is 15 residues long. The CDR3 spells CASSEALARERRYTF. The whole variable domain, remainder taken from reference TRBV2 and TRBJ1-2, is EPEVTQTPSHQVTQMGQEVILRCVPISNHLYFYWYRQILGQKVEFLVSFYNNEISEKSEIFDDQFSVERPDGSNFTLKIRSTKLEDSAMYFCASSEALARERRYTFGSGTRLTVV.

The chain is built from TRBV29-1 and TRBJ2-7; the TCRdb call, TRBD2, lacks DNA for checking. The germline CDR1 and CDR2 sequences are SQVTM and ANQGSEA. The CDR3 is 13 amino acids. Here the CDR3 reads CSVRGTITYEQYF.

The V gene is TRBV29-1, the J gene TRBJ1-2. There are 12 residues in the CDR3. CDR1 and CDR2 from the germline V gene are SQVTM and ANQGSEA. CDR3 in amino acids: CSVESFAGGYTF.

The rearrangement links TRBV5-1 to TRBJ1-3. Germline V gene sequence: CDR1 SGHRS, CDR2 YFSETQ. The CDR3 runs 15 residues. The CDR3 here is CASSLMPEAGNTIYF.

The rearrangement links TRBV18 to TRBJ2-1. The V gene's germline CDR1 is KGHSH and CDR2 LQKENI. There are 13 residues in the CDR3. The CDR3: CASSPPSWNEQFF.

The chain links TRBV4-3 to TRBJ1-1. Germline CDR1 LGHNA, CDR2 YSLEER. The CDR3 extends over 15 amino acids. The chain's CDR3 is CASSLFPSVSTEAFF.

The V gene is TRBV6-2 or TRBV6-3, the J gene TRBJ2-1; without DNA, the TCRdb call of TRBD1 cannot be checked. Germline V gives CDR1 MNHEY, CDR2 SVGEGT. The CDR3 has 16 amino acids. The CDR3 spells CASEGTNTEFYNEQFF.

V is TRBV7-2 and J is TRBJ2-7; TCRdb proposes TRBD2, but this gene call is untestable without DNA. The V gene's germline CDR1 is SGHTA and CDR2 FQGNSA. This CDR3 is built from 13 residues. CDR3 protein: CASSQYGEYEQYF.

V gene TRBV30 combines with J gene TRBJ1-2. The length of the CDR3 is 11 residues. The germline CDR1 and CDR2 sequences are GTSNPN and SVGIG (reference sequence). This CDR3 reads CAWGSSTGYTF.

This chain uses TRBV19 with TRBJ1-2; TCRdb calls TRBD1, which cannot be checked without DNA. The CDR3 contains 13 residues. The germline gives CDR1 LNHDA, CDR2 SQIVND (reference sequence). CDR3 amino acids: CASRDGQGHGYTF.

J is TRBJ2-1 and V is TRBV2; TCRdb outputs TRBD1, but without DNA this stays unchecked. The germline V gene has CDR1 SNHLY and CDR2 FYNNEI. The CDR3 has 14 amino acids. The CDR3 here is CASRGQGGGNEQFF.

The rearrangement joins TRBV12-3 or TRBV12-4 to TRBJ2-1; TCRdb's D gene call, TRBD2, goes unchecked for lack of DNA. This CDR3 has 16 amino acids. This chain's CDR3 is CASSPSRARSYNEQFF.

The chain links TRBV29-1 to TRBJ2-3; absent DNA, TCRdb's TRBD1 call cannot be checked. There are 18 residues in the CDR3. Germline assignment: CDR1 SQVTM and CDR2 ANQGSEA. The CDR3 sequence: CSVEVGEGAGALRDTQYF.

The V gene is TRBV2, the J gene TRBJ1-5; TCRdb designates TRBD1, a call that cannot be tested without DNA. CDR1 is SNHLY, CDR2 FYNNEI, per germline. The CDR3 is made up of 13 amino acids. CDR3 residues: CASSGSGDRPQHF.

The J gene is TRBJ1-1, the V gene TRBV5-1; TCRdb picks TRBD1, but there is no DNA to check that call. CDR3 size: 13 residues. Germline V lookup: CDR1 SGHRS, CDR2 YFSETQ. The CDR3 is CASSFRTGTEAFF.

V and J are TRBV18 and TRBJ2-7. This CDR3 is built from 14 residues. Germline V gene data show CDR1 as KGHSH and CDR2 as LQKENI. Here the CDR3 reads CASSPPGRIYEQYF.

This chain links TRBV30 with TRBJ1-1. The CDR3 is 13 residues long. CDR1 and CDR2 from the germline V gene are GTSNPN and SVGIG (reference sequence). This CDR3 is CAWIRTANTEAFF.

V gene TRBV5-1 combines with J gene TRBJ2-4; absent DNA, TCRdb's TRBD1 call cannot be checked. This CDR3 has 11 amino acids. Per the germline V gene, CDR1 is SGHRS and CDR2 is YFSETQ. Here the CDR3 reads CASSGGNIQYF.

V and J are TRBV19 and TRBJ1-4; TCRdb picks TRBD1, but there is no DNA to check that call. The CDR3 extends over 15 amino acids. The germline V gene encodes CDR1 LNHDA and CDR2 SQIVND (reference sequence). This CDR3 reads CASSRDRVKSEKLFF.

The chain employs TRBV5-1 and TRBJ2-1; TCRdb's D call of TRBD1 is untestable without DNA. This CDR3 spans 14 amino acids. Germline V lookup: CDR1 SGHRS, CDR2 YFSETQ. This CDR3 is CASSKSGDYNEQFF.

This chain uses TRBV5-1 with TRBJ2-1. This CDR3 comprises 15 residues. Germline V CDR1 and CDR2: SGHRS, YFSETQ. The CDR3 is CASSLVIDPYNEQFF.